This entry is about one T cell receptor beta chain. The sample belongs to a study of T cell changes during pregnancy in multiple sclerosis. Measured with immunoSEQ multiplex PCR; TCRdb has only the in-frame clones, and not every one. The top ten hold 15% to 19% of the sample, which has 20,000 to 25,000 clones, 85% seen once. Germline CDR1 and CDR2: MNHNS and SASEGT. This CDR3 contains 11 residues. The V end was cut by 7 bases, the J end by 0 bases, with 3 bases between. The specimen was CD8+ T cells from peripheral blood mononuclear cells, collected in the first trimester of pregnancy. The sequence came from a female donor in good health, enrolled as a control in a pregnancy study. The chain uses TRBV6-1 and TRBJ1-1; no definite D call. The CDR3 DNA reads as TGTGCCAGCACTGTGAACACTGAAGCTTTCTTT. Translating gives CASTVNTEAFF.